The entry that follows covers one T cell receptor (beta chain) sequence. Its antigen is still unknown. Nothing much larger sits one base from this clone, and base qualities are not available. CD8 naive samples were obtained by positive selection for CCR7 among CD45RO-negative cells, yielding a CD45RA+CCR7+ population from which TemRA cells were excluded. Donors were healthy HIV-negative adults with no recently reported acute infections or vaccinations. Every donor was a Caucasian adult residing in Nashville, Tennessee, USA. After blood collection by leukapheresis, PBMCs were isolated using Ficoll-Histopaque density gradient centrifugation and then cryopreserved in the vapor phase of liquid nitrogen. Analytical flow cytometry was used to check the purity and quantity of every magnetically sorted T cell population. Each sorted fraction had its genomic DNA isolated and then quantified by UV absorbance on a Nanodrop 2000c.

These data come from a study of shared clonotypes between healthy human individuals (dated by TCRdb to about 2020). Concerning the study at large: Three men and a couple of women, aged 18 to 49 years, made up the cohort. For each donor, three plates each were used for CD4 naive and CD4 memory, two plates were used for CD8 naive, and one plate was used for CD8 memory. Leukapheresis yielded between about 0.94 and 9.5 billion PBMCs per donor. Libraries were prepared and TCR repertoires were sequenced by different laboratories using diverse techniques, in order to increase sequencing depth and limit assay-specific biases. To estimate repertoire size and how much clonotypes are shared between individuals, the study performed deep sequencing of blood TCR repertoires from five healthy adults. Overall study outcomes, separate from this receptor: Pairwise subsampling indicated that sequencing depth was expected to affect the degree of clonotype sharing among donors. Because the study included only a small number of donors, the genetic and exposure-history diversity represented was limited. Sampling was restricted to blood, and TCR repertoires in tissue are likely to differ from TCR repertoires in blood. Sharing across several donors was observed for roughly 5% of naive CD4, 3.5% of naive CD8, over 2% of memory CD4, and around 0.44% of memory CD8 clonotypes. Clonotypes shared by all four sorted-subset donors showed higher generation probabilities than non-shared clonotypes. Incomplete sequencing was indicated by rarefaction of sorted-subset datasets, despite the large sequencing depth. Naive subsets generally had larger estimated clonotype richness than memory subsets.

Using the deep immunoSEQ assay, multiplex PCR amplified TCR CDR3 regions from genomic DNA. Extracted genomic DNA from each cell subset was distributed evenly across all wells of several immunoSEQ 96-well plates, and each plate was treated as a replicate. For sorted subsets, each replicate PCR was loaded with 200 to 250 ng genomic DNA, equivalent to about 33,000 T cell genomes. Purified libraries were measured with a Qubit 3.0 fluorometer, size-checked on a Bioanalyzer 2100, and measured again with the KAPA Library Quantification kit. Every immunoSEQ 96-well plate was sequenced on a separate single-read 150-cycle Illumina NextSeq 550 flow cell. Under the source paper's analysis protocol: The immunoSEQ output contained only junctional sequences without quality scores, so filtering could not match that applied to full-length reads. To assign V/J genes and CDR3, sequences were annotated using PyIR, a Python wrapper for IgBLAST v1.9, with IMGT germline references. Reads with weak V/J assignments (E-value above 1e-6), missing CDR3, stop codons, out-of-frame junctions, or ambiguous translated residues were removed. V3J clonotypes were defined as sequences sharing the same inferred V gene, J gene, and CDR3 amino acid sequence. The percentage overlap between two repertoires was calculated by dividing the number of shared unique clonotypes by the size of the smaller repertoire. RTK rarefaction, the Chao1 estimator, and Recon v2.1 estimates of unobserved clonotypes were used to assess repertoire richness. Generation probabilities for all TCRbeta clonotypes obtained by the gDNA method from a handful of donors were computed using OLGA. TCRdb re-hosts the immuneACCESS table, in-frame sequences only. Its copies lack some clones; in the studies checked, an unresolved V gene accounts for under half of them, and the cause for the rest is not known. That table supplies the V and J calls and clone size; D and trimming were determined from the DNA. The sample profile shows under 850,000 clones; about 92% of them were found once. Approximately 25% of the sample is held by the ten biggest clonotypes.

From the cysteine up to the phenylalanine, the CDR3 has a length of 12 residues. Of all the DNA, just the CDR3 is kept, 36 bases in frame from base 1. V is clipped by 5 bases and J by 7 bases, and the sequence between their germline boundaries is 10 bases long. The germline V gene (reference sequence) specifies SEHNR as CDR1 and FQNEAQ as CDR2. This TCR was recovered from a man aged 25-40 years in good health. The source material was naive CD8+ T cells sorted from blood. The cell subset or site label here, explained by the study, means: CD45RA+CCR7+. The V and J genes are TRBV7-9 and TRBJ2-3; possibly the D gene is TRBD2, per 7 matching bases. The CDR3 region: CASSSGTHTQYF. The DNA sequence reads TGTGCCAGCAGCAGCGGGACACATACGCAGTATTTT.